The following is a T cell receptor beta chain sequence with its context. The data were obtained in a study of blood T cell repertoires in COVID-19. Study at large: Sites in the United States, Italy and Spain provided acute and convalescent COVID-19 samples. PBMCs, B-cell-depleted T cells, or T cells were the source of the cDNA or gDNA that made up the material.

Under the authors' procedure: The assay estimated nucleated cells by amplifying reference gene primers. The repertoire was sequenced with immunoSEQ multiplex PCR; TCRdb's copy has only in-frame clones and lacks some. The DNA gave D and trimming, while V, J and clone size come from that table. The table has about 200,000 clones, about 91% seen once; the top ten hold roughly 1.2%. With V trimmed by 3 bases and J by 0 bases, 5 bases remained unmatched. Per germline, CDR1 LNHDA and CDR2 SQIVND (reference sequence). The CDR3 has 16 residues. The sequence came from a man aged 25 to 40 with acute or convalescent COVID-19. This sequence joins TRBV19 and TRBJ2-4, with 7 bases that match TRBD1. Sequencing used peripheral blood. The CDR3 DNA reads TGTGCCAGTAGTATGGGACAGCGGTTAGCCAAAAACATTCAGTACTTC. Its protein is CASSMGQRLAKNIQYF.